This T cell receptor beta chain was recovered during a study of shared clonotypes between healthy human individuals. The study drew all its donors from Caucasian adults living in Nashville, Tennessee. The CDR3 consists of 14 residues. Germline-derived CDR1 and CDR2 are SGHRS and YFSETQ. The V and J ends lost 4 bases and 7 bases, in that order; junction bases with no gene match: 5. In the original workflow: Because ImmunoSEQ provided only junction sequences with no quality scores, the filtering differed. Profiled with immunoSEQ multiplex PCR; TCRdb holds only in-frame clones, not every one. V and J calls and clone size are those listed in that table; D and trimming were worked out from the DNA. Of 500,000 to 550,000 clones in the sample, approximately 95% are singletons; the top ten hold about 0.067%.

This TCR was recovered from a woman aged 30 to 39 in good health. The chain couples TRBV5-1 to TRBJ1-5; 10 nucleotides align to TRBD1. The sequenced material came from naive CD4+ T cells sorted from blood. Stated subset: CD45RA+ positively selected. Written as DNA, the CDR3 is TGCGCCAGCAGCCCCGGGACAGGGGTGCAGCCCCAGCATTTT. It translates to CASSPGTGVQPQHF.